Each of the 22 T cell receptor beta chains below was sequenced from the same sample in a study of cytomegalovirus exposure and HLA in healthy donors. PCR primers comprised 60 Vbeta and 13 Jbeta primers. Repertoires were generated with immunoSEQ multiplex PCR, while TCRdb's copy carries only in-frame clones and drops some. The table records nearly 200,000 clones, around 73% of them present only once. Input material: PBMCs. Receptors were obtained from a woman between 25 and 40 years old in good health and CMV-seropositive.

J is TRBJ2-3 and V is TRBV4-1, with 10 bases aligning to TRBD2. Germline V gene data show CDR1 as MGHRA and CDR2 as YSYEKL. The CDR3 runs 16 residues. The V gene end was trimmed by 4 bases and the J gene end by 4 bases; junction bases not matched to a gene: 8. The CDR3 DNA reads TGCGCCAGCAGCCCGCGAGCGGGAGGGAGGGCAGATACGCAGTATTTT. It yields the protein CASSPRAGGRADTQYF.

DNA for the CDR3: TGCAGTGCTAGTCTGCGTCTGTTTTTT. Encoded protein: CSASLRLFF. The chain combines TRBV20-1 with TRBJ2-2; D uncertain. Trimming pared 3 bases from V and 14 bases from J, leaving 7 bases between. Germline V gene sequence: CDR1 DFQATT, CDR2 SNEGSKA (reference sequence). CDR3 length equals 9 residues.

This rearrangement joins TRBV5-1 to TRBJ1-4, with D uncertain. V was trimmed by 5 bases and J by 2 bases, leaving 7 bases between them. The germline gives CDR1 SGHRS, CDR2 YFSETQ. CDR3 length: 13 residues. Here the CDR3 reads CASRGFTNEKLFF. The CDR3 nucleotides are TGCGCCAGCAGGGGCTTCACTAATGAAAAACTGTTTTTT.

The J gene is TRBJ2-3, the V gene TRBV19; the match to TRBD1 covers 10 bases. Trimming cost V 7 bases and J 0 bases; bases outside gene matches: 4. Per germline, CDR1 LNHDA and CDR2 SQIVND (reference sequence). This CDR3 is 15 amino acids long. The CDR3 DNA is TGTGCCAGTAACCGGGGACAGGGGAGCACAGATACGCAGTATTTT. Amino acid sequence: CASNRGQGSTDTQYF. Filled out from reference TRBV19 and TRBJ2-3, the complete variable domain reads DGGITQSPKYLFRKEGQNVTLSCEQNLNHDAMYWYRQDPGQGLRLIYYSQIVNDFQKGDIAEGYSVSREKKESFPLTVTSAQKNPTAFYLCASNRGQGSTDTQYFGPGTRLTVL.

The chain uses TRBV6-4 and TRBJ2-3; 9 positions match TRBD2. This CDR3 region has 15 residues. Germline assignment: CDR1 MRHNA and CDR2 SNTAGT. V was clipped by 3 bases and J by 3 bases; unmatched bases: 4. CDR3 DNA: TGTGCCAGCAGTGAAGCGGGGGGAGGTACAGATACGCAGTATTTT. It specifies CASSEAGGGTDTQYF.

The chain's CDR3 is CASSVLQGSGEKLFF. The CDR3 nucleotides are TGTGCCAGCAGCGTCCTTCAGGGGAGTGGGGAAAAACTGTTTTTT. The chain is built from TRBV9 and TRBJ1-4; D is perhaps TRBD1 (6 bases). This CDR3 has 15 amino acids. Germline V gene data show CDR1 as SGDLS and CDR2 as YYNGEE. Trimming shortened V by 2 bases and J by 8 bases, and 16 bases separated the two germline ends.

The chain couples TRBV7-8 to TRBJ2-3; D perhaps matches TRBD1 (7 bases). This CDR3 contains 15 residues. CDR1 is SGHVS and CDR2 is FQNEAQ in the germline V gene. V was pared by 4 bases and J by 5 bases, with 16 bases between. CDR3 protein: CASSYRRGRRDTQYF. CDR3 sequence (DNA): TGTGCCAGCAGCTATCGGAGGGGGCGGAGAGATACGCAGTATTTT.

Written as DNA, the CDR3 is TGTGCCAGCAGGGCTGACAGAAGCAATCAGCCCCAGCATTTT. As protein: CASRADRSNQPQHF. The chain recombines TRBV6-1 with TRBJ1-5; possibly TRBD1 for D (5 bases). Germline V lookup: CDR1 MNHNS, CDR2 SASEGT. The CDR3 loop spans 14 amino acids. Between the trimmed V and J ends, which lost 6 bases and 1 base, there was a span of 10 bases.

The chain combines TRBV7-2 with TRBJ1-1; a possible D gene is TRBD1 (6 bases). Trimming left V 6 bases short and J 5 bases short, with 16 bases between. In germline, CDR1 is SGHTA, CDR2 FQGNSA. This CDR3 has 14 residues. The CDR3 here is CASRGGGGGTEAFF. The CDR3 nucleotides are TGTGCCAGCAGGGGAGGGGGAGGGGGGACTGAAGCTTTCTTT.

The genes are TRBV27 and TRBJ1-2, with 11 positions matching TRBD1. The CDR3 has 18 residues. J gave up 2 bases and V 4 bases, and 12 bases lay outside the gene matches. Germline assignment: CDR1 MNHEY and CDR2 SMNVEV (reference sequence). CDR3 sequence reads: CASSYRTGTGGLNYGYTF. CDR3 DNA sequence: TGTGCCAGCAGTTACCGAACCGGGACAGGGGGGTTAAACTATGGCTACACCTTC.

The genes are TRBV7-2 and TRBJ2-7; no clear D gene. CDR1 SGHTA and CDR2 FQGNSA come from the germline V gene. CDR3 size: 15 residues. The V end lost 5 bases, the J end lost 0 bases, and 14 bases lay between the germline ends. The CDR3 protein is CASSRSAVHSYEQYF. CDR3 DNA sequence: TGTGCCAGCAGCCGGAGCGCAGTACACTCCTACGAGCAGTACTTC.

The chain joins TRBV30 to TRBJ1-2; TRBD1 is a possible D gene (5 bases). The V and J ends lost 2 bases and 4 bases respectively, with 8 bases between them. The CDR3 loop spans 12 amino acids. In germline, CDR1 is GTSNPN, CDR2 SVGIG (reference sequence). CDR3 in DNA: TGTGCCTGGAGTTCTCAGGGCTATGGCTACACCTTC. It codes for CAWSSQGYGYTF.

The chain recombines TRBV18 with TRBJ2-7; 9 nucleotides agree with TRBD2. Unmatched junction bases numbered 4, after V lost 0 bases and J lost 4 bases. The CDR3 sequence is 15 residues long. From germline, CDR1 is KGHSH and CDR2 LQKENI. The CDR3 reads CASSPPSLAGYEQYF. DNA of the CDR3: TGTGCCAGCTCACCACCTTCACTAGCGGGTTACGAGCAGTACTTC.

This chain links TRBV4-2 with TRBJ2-1; D remains ambiguous. The CDR3 sequence is 17 residues long. V was cut by 2 bases and J by 0 bases, with 14 bases left in between. CDR1 is LGHNA and CDR2 is YNFKEQ in the germline V gene. The DNA of the CDR3 is TGTGCCAGCAGCCAACCCTTAGACTCGAGCTCCTACAATGAGCAGTTCTTC. Residues: CASSQPLDSSSYNEQFF.

The chain couples TRBV5-1 to TRBJ2-1, with TRBD2 identical over 10 bases. Looked up from germline, CDR1 is SGHRS and CDR2 is YFSETQ. The CDR3 contains 15 residues. The trim removed 0 bases at V and 15 bases at J, leaving 12 bases unmatched. DNA for the CDR3: TGCGCCAGCAGCTTGGCGGCTAGCGGGAGTTTCGGCCCGTTCTTC. It yields the protein CASSLAASGSFGPFF.

This sequence joins TRBV19 and TRBJ2-6; TRBD1 is a possible D gene (5 bases). Germline V gene sequence: CDR1 LNHDA, CDR2 SQIVND (reference sequence). This CDR3 has 16 residues. Trimming removed 3 bases at V and 0 bases at J, with 9 bases between. CDR3: CASSIRDSSGANVLTF. In nucleotides, the CDR3 is TGTGCCAGTAGTATTCGCGACAGCTCTGGGGCCAACGTCCTGACTTTC.

This clone occurred a few times. The CDR3 spells CASSPKREGWGNQPQHF. For the CDR3, the DNA is TGTGCCAGCAGCCCAAAGAGGGAGGGATGGGGCAATCAGCCCCAGCATTTT. The chain recombines TRBV11-3 with TRBJ1-5; D is uncertain. V lost 5 bases to trimming and J lost 2 bases, with 19 bases between them. Per germline, CDR1 SGHNT and CDR2 YENEEA. CDR3 length equals 17 residues. The full variable domain, with the rest looked up from reference TRBV11-3 and TRBJ1-5, is EAGVVQSPRYKIIEKKQPVAFWCNPISGHNTLYWYLQNLGQGPELLIRYENEEAVDDSQLPKDRFSAERLKGVDSTLKIQPAELGDSAVYLCASSPKREGWGNQPQHFGDGTRLSIL.

The J gene is TRBJ1-1, the V gene TRBV29-1, with 7 positions matching TRBD1. V lost 5 bases to trimming and J lost 4 bases; unmatched junction nucleotides: 4. From germline, CDR1 is SQVTM and CDR2 ANQGSEA. CDR3 length: 12 amino acids. This CDR3 is CSVYPGGTEAFF. CDR3 coding DNA: TGCAGCGTTTATCCAGGGGGCACTGAAGCTTTCTTT. Full variable domain (remainder filled in from reference TRBV29-1 and TRBJ1-1): SAVISQKPSRDICQRGTSLTIQCQVDSQVTMMFWYRQQPGQSLTLIATANQGSEATYESGFVIDKFPISRPNLTFSTLTVSNMSPEDSSIYLCSVYPGGTEAFFGQGTRLTVV.

This clone has only a few counts. The chain combines TRBV4-2 with TRBJ1-1, with 9 nucleotides matching TRBD1. Germline V lookup: CDR1 LGHNA, CDR2 YNFKEQ. The CDR3 is made up of 16 amino acids. V dropped 3 bases and J dropped 2; count of bases not matched to a gene: 7. The CDR3 loop reads CASSHVRTGGNTEAFF. For the CDR3, the DNA is TGTGCCAGCAGCCATGTAAGAACAGGGGGCAACACTGAAGCTTTCTTT.

V usage is TRBV6-1 and J usage is TRBJ2-5; the match to TRBD1 covers 11 bases. The J segment lost 3 bases and the V segment lost 5 bases, leaving 5 bases of the junction unmatched. The CDR3 loop spans 15 amino acids. Germline-derived CDR1 and CDR2 are MNHNS and SASEGT. The CDR3 DNA is TGTGCCAGCAGTCCCCGGGACAGGGGGGAAGAGACCCAGTACTTC. Amino acids: CASSPRDRGEETQYF.

V usage is TRBV5-4 and J usage is TRBJ2-5; D possibly corresponds to TRBD1 (5 bases). This CDR3 spans 15 amino acids. Germline assignment: CDR1 SGHNT and CDR2 YYREEE (reference sequence). Trimming cost V 0 bases and J 2 bases, with 11 bases left between them. The CDR3 region has the DNA TGTGCCAGCAGCTTGGTGCGCGACAGACAAGAGACCCAGTACTTC. Translating it yields CASSLVRDRQETQYF.

The chain's CDR3 is CASSYGGETQYF. The CDR3, as DNA: TGTGCCAGCAGCTATGGAGGGGAGACCCAGTACTTC. V is TRBV7-6 and J is TRBJ2-5; a weak D match, TRBD2 (6 bases). CDR3 length equals 12 residues. V was pared by 4 bases and J by 5 bases, with 8 bases between. The germline gives CDR1 SGHVS, CDR2 FNYEAQ.